A selection of T cell receptor beta chains follows, all from one sample in a study of human T cells and chemical hapten exposure. One entry per CDR3 protein results from TCRdb running MiXCR on the RACE reads. The sample contains 97,000 or so distinct CDR3 sequences, less than 35% of which appear only once. The sample in question was whole blood, obtained in connection with sensitization to the hapten diphenylcyclopropenone (DPC). Source of these receptors: a man aged 35 to 55 with alopecia areata. Some clones in this sample may be carry-over from other donors' samples. Each CDR3 is given without its conserved first and last residue. Fields, in order: clone size, V gene, J gene, CDR3 length, CDR3 protein. Rows may omit the clone size; those that give it use once, few, many or a size class.

abundance: NA; v_gene: TRBV7-2; j_gene: TRBJ1-2; len: 14; CDR3aa: ASSLETLQGWNGYT
abundance: NA; v_gene: TRBV6-5; j_gene: TRBJ2-3; len: 13; CDR3aa: ASRSTFNLPDTQY
abundance: few; v_gene: TRBV20-1; j_gene: TRBJ1-5; len: 14; CDR3aa: SARDHDRGSNQPQH
abundance: few; v_gene: TRBV12-3/TRBV12-4; j_gene: TRBJ2-1; len: 16; CDR3aa: ASSADGAGGPNYNEQF
abundance: NA; v_gene: TRBV20-1; j_gene: TRBJ2-5; len: 12; CDR3aa: SARDSISQETQY
abundance: few; v_gene: TRBV20-1; j_gene: TRBJ2-4; len: 13; CDR3aa: SASRGLLAKNIQY
abundance: NA; v_gene: TRBV7-2; j_gene: TRBJ2-7; len: 11; CDR3aa: ASSFNGGGEQY
abundance: NA; v_gene: TRBV28; j_gene: TRBJ1-6; len: 13; CDR3aa: ASSFSGGYRSPLH
abundance: once; v_gene: TRBV11-2; j_gene: TRBJ1-6; len: 13; CDR3aa: ASSLMGQDNSPLH
abundance: NA; v_gene: TRBV25-1; j_gene: TRBJ2-3; len: 12; CDR3aa: ASNHGGGTDTQY